This TCR beta chain was identified in a study of PD-1 blockade in classical Hodgkin lymphoma (dated by TCRdb to about 2020). About the full investigation: The study used TCR beta sequencing and CyTOF to define a peripheral blood immune signature of response to PD-1 blockade in classical Hodgkin lymphoma.

The Qiagen DNeasy kit was used to extract genomic DNA both from unsorted PBMCs and from the negatively selected CD4+ and CD8+ fractions. Amplification of TCR beta CDR3 regions was done by immunoSEQ multiplex PCR with primers that anneal to V and J segments. A synthetic immune receptor repertoire was used to minimize amplification bias, and any residual bias was removed computationally once sequencing was done. On the study's bioinformatics: Repertoire diversity was quantified as the Shannon entropy index using custom Python scripts. Unsorted, CD4+ and CD8+ repertoires were analyzed separately, except in combined analyses where CD4+ and CD8+ sequences were merged in silico. TCRdb took over this immuneACCESS table, retaining in-frame rearrangements with V and J assigned. Such tables are incomplete; in checked studies, under half of the missing clones stem from an unresolved V gene, and the remainder is unexplained. That table gives V, J and clone size, and the DNA gave D and trimming. The sample contains around 50,000 clones, around 90% of them found a single time. Together, the top ten hold around 5.1% of the sample.

Regarding this clone: The antigen this receptor binds is unknown. No qualities accompany the bases; no much larger clone lies one base away.

The time point tag for this specimen amounts to: newly diagnosed, previously untreated cHL patient sample. PBMCs from patients with newly diagnosed, previously untreated classical Hodgkin lymphoma were sequenced as a comparison group for the relapsed/refractory trial patients. Peripheral blood was collected in 8 mL Vacutainer Cell Preparation Tubes, from which PBMCs were isolated by centrifugation and then cryopreserved. Looking up the germline V gene (reference sequence) yields CDR1 SGHNT and CDR2 YYREEE. The CDR3 measures 15 amino acids from cysteine to phenylalanine. The kept DNA is CDR3 alone, 45 bases in frame from the first base. Here V drops 4 bases and J drops 7 bases, and the junction holds 9 bases not matched to any gene. Broad study findings and their caveats: Baseline TCR diversity was reported to be lower in newly diagnosed patients than in healthy donors, and even lower in relapsed/refractory patients. The study was restricted to a single clinical trial cohort, and the causes of repertoire differences, possibly disease activity or prior therapy, were left undefined.

This clonotype was sampled from a human donor with classical Hodgkin lymphoma. The sequenced material came from peripheral blood mononuclear cells (PBMCs). The chain couples TRBV5-4 to TRBJ1-4; 8 of the junction bases match TRBD1. The CDR3 protein: CASSIQGARREKLFF. Read as DNA, the sequence is TGTGCCAGCAGCATTCAGGGGGCGCGTCGTGAAAAACTGTTTTTT. Full variable domain (CDR3 extended with the reference TRBV5-4 and TRBJ1-4 proteins): ETGVTQSPTHLIKTRGQQVTLRCSSQSGHNTVSWYQQALGQGPQFIFQYYREEENGRGNFPPRFSGLQFPNYSSELNVNALELDDSALYLCASSIQGARREKLFFGSGTQLSVL.